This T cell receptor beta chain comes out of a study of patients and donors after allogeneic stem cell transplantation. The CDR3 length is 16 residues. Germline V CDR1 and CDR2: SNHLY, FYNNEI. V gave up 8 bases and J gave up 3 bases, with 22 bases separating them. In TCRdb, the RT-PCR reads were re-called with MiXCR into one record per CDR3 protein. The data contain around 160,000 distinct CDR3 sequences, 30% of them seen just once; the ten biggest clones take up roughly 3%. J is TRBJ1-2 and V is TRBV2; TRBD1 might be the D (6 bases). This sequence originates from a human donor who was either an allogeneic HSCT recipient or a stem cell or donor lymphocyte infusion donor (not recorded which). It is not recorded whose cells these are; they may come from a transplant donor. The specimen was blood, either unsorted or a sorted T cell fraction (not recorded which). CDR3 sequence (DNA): TGTGCCAGCCCGGACAGAACCTCCGCCCCAGACTATGGCTACACCTTC. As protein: CASPDRTSAPDYGYTF.